A single sample gave rise to the 31 T cell receptor beta chains below, sequenced in a study of spatial heterogeneity in lung cancer. Time point in this sample: blood at routine non-recurrence follow-up after resection. TCRdb reanalysed the 5' RACE reads using MiXCR and keeps one entry per CDR3 protein. Of fewer than 150,000 distinct CDR3 sequences in the sample, 11% were seen once. The sequencing used PBMCs, collected at follow-up. The receptors were gathered from a female donor with early-stage non-small cell lung cancer.

This clonotype was seen a handful of times. DNA for the CDR3: TGCGCCAGCAGCCAAGACCCCGATTCACCCCTCCACTTT. It yields the protein CASSQDPDSPLHF. The chain uses TRBV4-1 and TRBJ1-6; the D is unclear. The V end was cut by 0 bases, the J end by 8 bases, with 5 bases between. The CDR3 runs 13 residues. Germline CDR1 reads MGHRA; CDR2 reads YSYEKL.

This clonotype was picked up many times. The rearrangement joins TRBV12-3 or TRBV12-4 to TRBJ2-1; maybe TRBD2 (6 bases). The V end was cut by 3 bases, the J end by 4 bases, with 13 bases between. The CDR3 is made up of 15 amino acids. The CDR3 here is CASSFSLAQYNEQFF. Written as DNA, the CDR3 is TGTGCCAGCAGTTTTAGCCTAGCGCAATACAATGAGCAGTTCTTC.

This clonotype was observed a handful of times. This CDR3 is CSVEPPYNEQFF. The CDR3 DNA sequence: TGCAGCGTTGAACCCCCATACAATGAGCAGTTCTTC. The chain couples TRBV29-1 to TRBJ2-1; D is unresolved. V lost 2 bases and J 4 bases, leaving 6 bases between the germline ends. This CDR3 region has 12 residues. Germline lookup yields CDR1 SQVTM and CDR2 ANQGSEA.

The rearrangement joins TRBV14 to TRBJ2-3, with a weak D call TRBD2 (5 bases). V dropped 0 bases and J dropped 0 bases, with 7 bases sitting between them. The CDR3 consists of 15 residues. The germline CDR1 and CDR2 sequences are SGHDN and FVKESK. The CDR3 reads CASSQDRGSTDTQYF. The CDR3, as DNA: TGTGCCAGCAGCCAAGACCGCGGGAGCACAGATACGCAGTATTTT. Full variable domain (rest looked up from reference TRBV14 and TRBJ2-3): EAGVTQFPSHSVIEKGQTVTLRCDPISGHDNLYWYRRVMGKEIKFLLHFVKESKQDESGMPNNRFLAERTGGTYSTLKVQPAELEDSGVYFCASSQDRGSTDTQYFGPGTRLTVL.

The V and J genes are TRBV5-1 and TRBJ2-1; D is unclear. This CDR3 comprises 17 residues. Trimming pared 1 base from V and 7 bases from J, leaving 21 bases between. In germline, CDR1 is SGHRS, CDR2 YFSETQ. CDR3 nucleotide sequence: TGCGCCAGCAGCTTGACCCCCCGAGGAAACGTGGGGAATGAGCAGTTCTTC. It translates to CASSLTPRGNVGNEQFF.

This clonotype was picked up many times. This sequence joins TRBV5-6 and TRBJ2-1, with 7 bases fitting TRBD1. The germline CDR1 and CDR2 sequences are SGHDT and YYEEEE. V lost 6 bases and J lost 5; bases outside the gene matches: 14. The CDR3 runs 16 residues. CDR3 region: CASTLFPGQEHNEQFF. DNA for the CDR3: TGTGCCAGCACCCTCTTCCCAGGACAGGAACACAATGAGCAGTTCTTC.

This clonotype was seen more than once but under ten times. The chain carries TRBV5-6 and TRBJ1-1, with no clear D. The CDR3 spans 14 residues. With 1 base removed from V and 5 bases from J, the gap between germline ends came to 12 bases. Germline-derived CDR1 and CDR2 are SGHDT and YYEEEE. The chain's CDR3 is CASSLFTMVTEAFF. The CDR3, as DNA: TGTGCCAGCAGCTTGTTCACAATGGTGACTGAAGCTTTCTTT.

This clonotype was seen a handful of times. The chain has TRBV7-8 and TRBJ2-4, with D perhaps TRBD2 (5 bases). Germline CDR1 SGHVS, CDR2 FQNEAQ. The length of the CDR3 is 16 residues. Trimming took 3 bases from V and 0 from J, leaving 12 bases between them. CDR3 sequence (DNA): TGTGCCAGCAGCTTCCAACGGGATCTAGCCAAAAACATTCAGTACTTC. Translated, it gives CASSFQRDLAKNIQYF.

Only a few counts were recorded for this clonotype. This rearrangement joins TRBV7-2 to TRBJ1-2; D may be TRBD1 (5 bases). There are 14 residues in the CDR3. The V and J ends lost 4 bases and 5 bases respectively, with 14 bases between them. Germline CDR1 reads SGHTA; CDR2 reads FQGNSA. The CDR3 is CASSSSGTDYGYTF. DNA of the CDR3: TGTGCCAGCAGCTCGTCCGGGACTGATTATGGCTACACCTTC.

This clonotype has only a few counts. CDR3 region: CASRGADVGTGNTIYF. DNA for the CDR3: TGTGCCAGCAGAGGAGCCGACGTCGGGACGGGGAACACCATATATTTT. The chain couples TRBV2 to TRBJ1-3; TRBD1 might be the D (5 bases). The germline V gene encodes CDR1 SNHLY and CDR2 FYNNEI. This CDR3 has 16 amino acids. V was clipped by 6 bases and J by 7 bases, with 22 bases between them.

The gene calls are TRBV12-3 or TRBV12-4 and TRBJ2-2; 9 positions match TRBD2. The J segment lost 5 bases and the V segment lost 3 bases, leaving 4 bases of the junction unmatched. This CDR3 is built from 15 residues. The CDR3 here is CASSFVAGVTGELFF. CDR3 nucleotides: TGTGCCAGCAGTTTTGTAGCGGGAGTAACCGGGGAGCTGTTTTTT.

This clonotype has more than one count but fewer than ten. The rearrangement joins TRBV3-1 to TRBJ2-4; 10 nucleotides align to TRBD1. This CDR3 is 14 amino acids long. Germline V gene sequence: CDR1 LGHDT, CDR2 YNNKEL (reference sequence). J gave up 6 bases and V 3 bases, and 2 bases lay outside the gene matches. The CDR3 DNA sequence: TGTGCCAGCAGCCACCGGGACAGGGGAAACATTCAGTACTTC. It codes for CASSHRDRGNIQYF. Looking up the rest from reference TRBV3-1 and TRBJ2-4 gives the full variable domain: DTAVSQTPKYLVTQMGNDKSIKCEQNLGHDTMYWYKQDSKKFLKIMFSYNNKELIINETVPNRFSPKSPDKAHLNLHINSLELGDSAVYFCASSHRDRGNIQYFGAGTRLSVL.

This chain joins TRBV18 and TRBJ2-2, with TRBD1 identical over 7 bases. Looked up from germline, CDR1 is KGHSH and CDR2 is LQKENI. V gave up 3 bases and J gave up 2 bases; unmatched junction bases: 6. The CDR3 has 16 residues. The chain's CDR3 is CASSPTRDRNTGELFF. The CDR3 DNA follows: TGTGCCAGCTCACCCACACGGGACAGAAACACCGGGGAGCTGTTTTTT.

This clonotype turned up a few times. The chain has TRBV20-1 and TRBJ2-1, with 9 bases identical to TRBD1. The V gene end was trimmed by 3 bases and the J gene end by 8 bases; junction bases not matched to a gene: 17. In germline, CDR1 is DFQATT, CDR2 SNEGSKA (reference sequence). The CDR3 has 17 residues. CDR3 nucleotide sequence: TGCAGTGCTAGTGAAATTCAAGAGACAGGGGGTGGCCATGAGCAGTTCTTC. Residues: CSASEIQETGGGHEQFF.

This chain links TRBV10-1 with TRBJ1-5, with 7 bases aligning to TRBD1. The CDR3 sequence is 13 residues long. CDR1 WNHNN and CDR2 SYGVQD come from the germline V gene (reference sequence). The V segment lost 4 bases and the J segment 7 bases; nucleotides outside the gene matches: 4. The CDR3 sequence is CASSAVTGQPQHF. Here the CDR3 DNA reads TGCGCCAGCAGTGCTGTGACAGGGCAGCCCCAGCATTTT.

Comment on this clonotype: A much larger clone differs from this one at a single base, so this may be a read error. This chain links TRBV6-1 with TRBJ1-1; D gene unclear. Per the germline V gene, CDR1 is MNHNS and CDR2 is SASEGT. The CDR3 loop spans 14 amino acids. Trimming pared 2 bases from V and 3 bases from J, leaving 10 bases between. For the CDR3, the DNA is TGTGCCAGCAGTGAACGGAGGTTCGACACTGAAGCTTTCTTT. Its translation is CASSERRFDTEAFF.

The chain carries TRBV11-3 and TRBJ2-2; D ambiguous. This CDR3 contains 17 residues. Germline V lookup: CDR1 SGHNT, CDR2 YENEEA. V was trimmed by 1 base and J by 0 bases, leaving 12 bases between them. The CDR3 loop is CASSLGGGTANTGELFF. CDR3 DNA: TGTGCCAGCAGCTTAGGGGGTGGAACAGCGAACACCGGGGAGCTGTTTTTT.

This clonotype was counted many times. The CDR3 nucleotides read TGTGCTAGTGGCGCCAAATTCGAAGCTTTCTTT. It encodes CASGAKFEAFF. V is TRBV12-5 and J is TRBJ1-1; D gene uncertain. Germline V lookup: CDR1 LGHNT, CDR2 FRNRAP. The CDR3 is made up of 11 amino acids. Trimming stripped 6 bases from V and 8 bases from J, with 10 bases between.

There are a few counts of this clonotype. The rearrangement links TRBV9 to TRBJ1-1, with D unclear. The CDR3 covers 16 residues. Trimming cost V 0 bases and J 2 bases, with 14 bases left between them. Germline V gene sequence: CDR1 SGDLS, CDR2 YYNGEE. The CDR3 loop reads CASSVGEGRYNTEAFF. The DNA for the CDR3 is TGTGCCAGCAGCGTAGGCGAGGGTAGGTATAACACTGAAGCTTTCTTT.

This clonotype was detected only a few times. The J gene is TRBJ2-3, the V gene TRBV24-1; the D is unclear. Looked up from germline, CDR1 is KGHDR and CDR2 is SFDVKD. There are 15 residues in the CDR3. Trimming cost V 4 bases and J 2 bases, with 12 bases left between them. The CDR3 region is CATSERGGSTDTQYF. CDR3 DNA sequence: TGTGCCACCAGTGAGCGCGGCGGCTCCACAGATACGCAGTATTTT.

Only a few counts were recorded for this clonotype. The chain links TRBV7-2 to TRBJ1-1; the D gene is possibly TRBD1 (6 bases). The germline gives CDR1 SGHTA, CDR2 FQGNSA. CDR3 length: 13 amino acids. Trimming took 4 bases from V and 14 from J, leaving 20 bases between them. CDR3 sequence (DNA): TGTGCCAGCAGCTCCCAGGGGCGGGGATTACGATTCTTT. Encoded protein: CASSSQGRGLRFF. Drawing the rest from reference TRBV7-2 and TRBJ1-1, the complete variable domain is GAGVSQSPSNKVTEKGKDVELRCDPISGHTALYWYRQSLGQGLEFLIYFQGNSAPDKSGLPSDRFSAERTGGSVSTLTIQRTQQEDSAVYLCASSSQGRGLRFFGQGTRLTVV.

In this sample, this clonotype turned up many times. This chain joins TRBV2 and TRBJ1-2; TRBD1 might be the D (5 bases). V gave up 3 bases and J gave up 8 bases, with 13 bases separating them. The CDR3 contains 13 residues. CDR1 is SNHLY and CDR2 is FYNNEI in the germline V gene. CDR3 DNA: TGTGCCAGCAGTGATTCCTCAGGGATCGGCTACACCTTC. Protein: CASSDSSGIGYTF.

The rearrangement links TRBV5-8 to TRBJ2-7; D is unresolved. The CDR3 extends over 13 amino acids. The germline gives CDR1 SGHTS, CDR2 YDEGEE. Trimming removed 2 bases from V and 7 bases from J, with 13 bases in between. The CDR3 DNA follows: TGTGCCAGCAGCTTTGGGCCACGCCAGGAGCAGTACTTC. This sequence encodes CASSFGPRQEQYF.

This chain links TRBV4-2 with TRBJ1-2, with D tentatively TRBD1 (5 bases). This CDR3 has 15 amino acids. Germline V CDR1 and CDR2: LGHNA, YNFKEQ. The V end was cut by 0 bases, the J end by 5 bases, with 13 bases between. CDR3 coding DNA: TGTGCCAGCAGCCAAGACCGAGACAGACAATATGGCTACACCTTC. Translating gives CASSQDRDRQYGYTF.

In this sample, this clonotype is medium-sized. The gene calls are TRBV20-1 and TRBJ1-6, with D tentatively TRBD1 (5 bases). The CDR3 has 15 residues. Germline V gene lookup returns CDR1 DFQATT and CDR2 SNEGSKA (reference sequence). Trimming shortened V by 5 bases and J by 7 bases, and 18 bases separated the two germline ends. The CDR3 loop reads CSALGTARNNSPLHF. The CDR3 DNA reads as TGCAGTGCTCTTGGGACCGCAAGGAACAATTCACCCCTCCACTTT.

This clonotype appeared a few times. The chain's CDR3 is CASSSGLAGVSNEQFF. Written as DNA, the CDR3 is TGTGCCAGCAGCTCAGGACTAGCGGGAGTTAGCAATGAGCAGTTCTTC. The chain employs TRBV5-6 and TRBJ2-1; 13 positions match TRBD2. Unmatched junction bases numbered 6, after V lost 3 bases and J lost 6 bases. CDR1 and CDR2 from the germline V gene are SGHDT and YYEEEE. This CDR3 spans 16 amino acids.

The chain uses TRBV2 and TRBJ1-2; D gene ambiguous. The CDR3 contains 15 residues. The germline gives CDR1 SNHLY, CDR2 FYNNEI. Trimming pared 6 bases from V and 7 bases from J, leaving 21 bases between. Written as DNA, the CDR3 is TGTGCCAGCAGGGAATCCGGGTCCAGCAAGGTTGGCTACACCTTC. This codes for CASRESGSSKVGYTF.

The rearrangement uses TRBV12-3 or TRBV12-4 and TRBJ1-4; the match to TRBD1 covers 7 bases. There are 12 residues in the CDR3. The V gene end was trimmed by 7 bases and the J gene end by 5 bases; junction bases not matched to a gene: 1. The DNA of the CDR3 is TGTGCCAGCACGGGACAGAATGAAAAACTGTTTTTT. This translates into CASTGQNEKLFF.

In this sample, this clonotype turned up many times. The chain carries TRBV5-6 and TRBJ1-5; D gene uncertain. Germline V gene sequence: CDR1 SGHDT, CDR2 YYEEEE. V gave up 1 base and J gave up 7 bases, with 12 bases separating them. The CDR3 is made up of 14 amino acids. As DNA, the CDR3 is TGTGCCAGCAGCTTGCTGGGATCGGTACAGCCCCAGCATTTT. It encodes CASSLLGSVQPQHF.

The chain links TRBV5-1 to TRBJ1-1; D unresolved. V was clipped by 0 bases and J by 3 bases, with 12 bases between them. CDR3 length equals 15 residues. The germline gives CDR1 SGHRS, CDR2 YFSETQ. CDR3 amino acids: CASSLAGRVDTEAFF. The CDR3 nucleotides read TGCGCCAGCAGCTTGGCGGGGAGGGTGGACACTGAAGCTTTCTTT.

This clonotype appeared many times. The chain recombines TRBV20-1 with TRBJ2-3; 8 bases map to TRBD2. CDR1 DFQATT and CDR2 SNEGSKA come from the germline V gene (reference sequence). J was trimmed by 5 bases and V by 3 bases; bases with no gene match: 10. The CDR3 spans 15 residues. CDR3 nucleotide sequence: TGCAGTGCTAGCGGGAGGGCAGCGACGCGAGATACGCAGTATTTT. This codes for CSASGRAATRDTQYF.